The clone carrying this T cell receptor (beta chain) was observed a few times. The antigen remains undetermined. This record comes from a study of shared clonotypes between healthy human individuals. For the study at large: The donor pool was made up of a couple of women and three men aged 18 to 49. Study-level points and caveats: Generation probabilities of non-shared clonotypes were lower (relative to those shared by all four donors).

The V segment lost 5 bases and the J segment 2 bases; nucleotides outside the gene matches: 11. The CDR3 length is 18 residues. Germline CDR1 reads SGHVS; CDR2 reads FQNEAQ. Assay: immunoSEQ multiplex PCR; the TCRdb copy retains only in-frame clones and omits some. The profile shows 600,000 to 700,000 clones, 73% of them singletons. J is TRBJ2-1 and V is TRBV7-8; TRBD2 matches at 11 bases. The sequence came from a woman aged 25 to 39 in good health. Sequencing was carried out using memory CD4+ T cells sorted from blood. Subset given: CD45RA-negative fraction. The CDR3 here is CASSPRGGLAAAYNEQFF. The CDR3 DNA sequence: TGTGCCAGCAGCCCTAGGGGGGGACTAGCGGCAGCCTACAATGAGCAGTTCTTC.